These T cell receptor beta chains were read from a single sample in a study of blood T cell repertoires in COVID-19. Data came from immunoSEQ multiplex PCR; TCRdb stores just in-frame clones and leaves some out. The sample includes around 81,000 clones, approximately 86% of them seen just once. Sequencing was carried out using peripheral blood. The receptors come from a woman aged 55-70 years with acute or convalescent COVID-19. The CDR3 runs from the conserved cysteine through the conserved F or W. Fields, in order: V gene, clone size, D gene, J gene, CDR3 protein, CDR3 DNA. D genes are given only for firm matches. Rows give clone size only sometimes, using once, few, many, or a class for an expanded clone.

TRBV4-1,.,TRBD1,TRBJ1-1,CASSSRDRGLNTEAFF,TGCGCCAGCAGCTCCCGGGACAGGGGACTGAACACTGAAGCTTTCTTT
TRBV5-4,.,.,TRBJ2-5,CASSLIGTGGDTMETQYF,TGTGCCAGCAGCTTAATAGGGACTGGCGGGGATACCATGGAGACCCAGTACTTC
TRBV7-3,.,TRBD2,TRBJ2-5,CASSLAGGQETQYF,TGTGCCAGCAGCTTAGCGGGGGGGCAAGAGACCCAGTACTTC
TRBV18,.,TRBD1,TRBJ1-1,CASSPPGQGSWGAFF,TGTGCCAGCTCACCACCGGGACAGGGCTCCTGGGGAGCTTTCTTT
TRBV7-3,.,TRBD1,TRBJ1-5,CASSLIGEGGQGRGGGPQHF,TGTGCCAGCAGCTTAATAGGCGAAGGAGGACAGGGAAGAGGGGGTGGGCCCCAGCATTTT
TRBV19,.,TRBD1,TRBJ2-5,CASSKTGTQQETQYF,TGTGCCAGTAGCAAGACAGGGACACAACAAGAGACCCAGTACTTC
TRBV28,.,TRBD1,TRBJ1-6,CASSSGQGNSPLHF,TGTGCCAGCAGTTCGGGACAGGGAAATTCACCCCTCCACTTT
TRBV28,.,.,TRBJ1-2,CASSNSRGMDYGYTF,TGTGCCAGCAGTAACTCTCGGGGGATGGACTATGGCTACACCTTC
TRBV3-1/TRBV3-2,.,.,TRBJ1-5,CASSQEGGGQPQHF,TGTGCCAGCAGCCAAGAGGGAGGGGGTCAGCCCCAGCATTTT
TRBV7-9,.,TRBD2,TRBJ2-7,CASSELAGLSYEQYF,TGTGCCAGCAGCGAACTAGCGGGGCTTTCCTACGAGCAGTACTTC
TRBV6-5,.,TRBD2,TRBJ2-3,CASAGRGGQDTQYF,TGTGCCAGCGCGGGGCGGGGGGGCCAAGATACGCAGTATTTT
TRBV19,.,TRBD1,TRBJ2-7,CASSFTGQHYEQYF,TGTGCCAGTAGTTTTACGGGACAGCACTACGAGCAGTACTTC
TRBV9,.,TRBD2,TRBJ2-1,CASSVEGLADNEQFF,TGTGCCAGCAGCGTAGAGGGACTAGCGGACAATGAGCAGTTCTTC
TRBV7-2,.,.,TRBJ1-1,CASRKVPRNTEAFF,TGTGCCAGCCGCAAAGTTCCGAGGAACACTGAAGCTTTCTTT
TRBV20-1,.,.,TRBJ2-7,CSASRATGIDEQYF,TGCAGTGCTAGTCGGGCCACAGGGATTGACGAGCAGTACTTC
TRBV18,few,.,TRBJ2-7,CASSHRDEQYF,TGTGCCAGCTCACACAGGGACGAGCAGTACTTC
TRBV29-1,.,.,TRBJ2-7,CSVEEGAREQYF,TGCAGCGTTGAAGAGGGGGCACGGGAGCAGTACTTC
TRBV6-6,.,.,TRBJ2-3,CASSYRGSTDTQYF,TGTGCCAGCAGTTACAGGGGTTCCACAGATACGCAGTATTTT
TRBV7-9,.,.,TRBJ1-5,CASSFNEDQPQHF,TGTGCCAGCAGCTTTAATGAGGATCAGCCCCAGCATTTT
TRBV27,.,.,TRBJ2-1,CASILQGSSYNEQFF,TGTGCCAGCATCTTACAGGGAAGCTCCTACAATGAGCAGTTCTTC
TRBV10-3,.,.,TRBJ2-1,CAISETVREQFF,TGTGCCATCAGTGAGACAGTACGGGAGCAGTTCTTC
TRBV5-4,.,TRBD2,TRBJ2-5,CASRLTTGGPLKETQYF,TGTGCCAGCAGATTAACGACGGGAGGGCCCCTAAAGGAGACCCAGTACTTC
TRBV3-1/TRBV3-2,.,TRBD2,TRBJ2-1,CASSLLAGGGNEQFF,TGTGCCAGCAGCCTCCTAGCGGGAGGAGGGAATGAGCAGTTCTTC
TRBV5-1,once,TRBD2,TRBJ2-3,CASSGDYSDTQYF,TGCGCCAGCAGCGGGGACTATTCAGATACGCAGTATTTT
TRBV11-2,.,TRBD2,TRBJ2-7,CASSLVGSGGSYEQYF,TGTGCCAGCAGCTTAGTCGGTAGCGGGGGGTCCTACGAGCAGTACTTC
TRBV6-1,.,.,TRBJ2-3,CASSERDSTDTQYF,TGTGCCAGCAGTGAACGCGACTCCACAGATACGCAGTATTTT
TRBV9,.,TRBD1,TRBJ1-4,CASSFQGATNEKLFF,TGTGCCAGCAGCTTTCAGGGGGCAACTAATGAAAAACTGTTTTTT
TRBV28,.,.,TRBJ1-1,CAAGLYTEAFF,TGTGCCGCAGGGTTATACACTGAAGCTTTCTTT
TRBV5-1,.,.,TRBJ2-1,CASNPLGGQGSYNEQFF,TGCGCCAGCAACCCCCTGGGAGGTCAGGGATCCTACAATGAGCAGTTCTTC
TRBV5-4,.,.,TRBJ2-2,CASSLGRFANTGELFF,TGTGCCAGCAGCTTGGGCAGGTTCGCGAACACCGGGGAGCTGTTTTTT
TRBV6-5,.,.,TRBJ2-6,CASSYAPQSGANVLTF,TGTGCCAGCAGTTACGCGCCGCAATCCGGGGCCAACGTCCTGACTTTC
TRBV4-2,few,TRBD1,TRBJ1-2,CASSQDLGTGYGYTF,TGTGCCAGCAGCCAAGATCTTGGGACAGGCTATGGCTACACCTTC
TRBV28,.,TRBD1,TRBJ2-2,CASSPNRGRAGELFF,TGTGCCAGCAGCCCGAACAGGGGTCGGGCCGGGGAGCTGTTTTTT
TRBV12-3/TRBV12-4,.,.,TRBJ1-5,CASSIRGFQPQHF,TGTGCCAGCAGTATAAGGGGATTTCAGCCCCAGCATTTT
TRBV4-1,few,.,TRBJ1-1,CASSQVGSGRGIEAFF,TGCGCCAGCAGCCAAGTTGGTTCTGGCCGAGGCATTGAAGCTTTCTTT
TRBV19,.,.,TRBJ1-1,CATRDLTEAFF,TGTGCCACTCGGGACTTGACTGAAGCTTTCTTT
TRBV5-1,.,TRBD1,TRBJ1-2,CASSLDRGQGYTF,TGCGCCAGCAGCTTGGACAGGGGGCAAGGCTACACCTTC
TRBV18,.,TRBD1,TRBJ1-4,CASSRNRDREEKLFF,TGTGCCAGCTCACGAAACCGGGACAGGGAGGAAAAACTGTTTTTT
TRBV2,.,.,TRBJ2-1,CASSASGQLNEQFF,TGTGCCAGCAGCGCCTCCGGACAGCTCAATGAGCAGTTCTTC
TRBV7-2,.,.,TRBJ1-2,CASSLAAGDPGGRYTF,TGTGCCAGCAGCTTAGCGGCAGGGGACCCTGGTGGTCGCTACACCTTC
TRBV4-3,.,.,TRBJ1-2,CASSQELSANYGYTF,TGCGCCAGCAGCCAAGAGTTGTCAGCTAACTATGGCTACACCTTC
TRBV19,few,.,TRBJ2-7,CASSIRQSYEQYF,TGTGCCAGTAGTATCAGGCAGTCCTACGAGCAGTACTTC
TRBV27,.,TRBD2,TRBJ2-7,CASSLTYGTSGEQYF,TGTGCCAGCAGTCTCACTTATGGGACTAGCGGCGAGCAGTACTTC
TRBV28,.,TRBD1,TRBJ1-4,CASSFDRTGFEKLFF,TGTGCCAGCAGTTTCGACAGGACAGGGTTTGAAAAACTGTTTTTT
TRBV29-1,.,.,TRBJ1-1,CSSTRGGEAFF,TGCAGCTCCACCCGAGGGGGAGAAGCTTTCTTT
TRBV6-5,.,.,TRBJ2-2,CASSLDTVAGELFF,TGTGCCAGCAGCCTAGATACCGTCGCCGGGGAGCTGTTTTTT
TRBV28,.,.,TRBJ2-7,CASSNIMETYEQYF,TGTGCCAGCAGCAATATTATGGAGACCTACGAGCAGTACTTC
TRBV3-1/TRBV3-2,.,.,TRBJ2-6,CASSQDEGTTGANVLTF,TGTGCCAGCAGCCAAGATGAAGGGACAACTGGGGCCAACGTCCTGACTTTC
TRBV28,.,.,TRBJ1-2,CASSLQGYGYTF,TGTGCCAGCAGTTTACAGGGTTATGGCTACACCTTC
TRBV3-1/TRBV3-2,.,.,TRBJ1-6,CASSQNPGANYSPLHF,TGTGCCAGCAGCCAAAATCCAGGGGCGAATTATTCACCCCTCCACTTT
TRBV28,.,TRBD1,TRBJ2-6,CASRSSPGDRESSGANVLTF,TGTGCCAGCAGATCTAGTCCCGGCGACAGGGAAAGCTCTGGGGCCAACGTCCTGACTTTC
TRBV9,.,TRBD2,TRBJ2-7,CASSVEAGGGYEQYF,TGTGCCAGCAGCGTAGAGGCGGGAGGAGGCTACGAGCAGTACTTC
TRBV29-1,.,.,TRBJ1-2,CSARGGLKGNYGYTF,TGCAGCGCGCGGGGGGGGCTCAAAGGAAACTATGGCTACACCTTC
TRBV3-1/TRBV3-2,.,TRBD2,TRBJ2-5,CASRGLAGEPQYF,TGTGCCAGCAGAGGACTAGCGGGAGAGCCCCAGTACTTC
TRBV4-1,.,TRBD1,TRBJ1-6,CASTIFTGGNNSPLHF,TGCGCCAGCACCATTTTCACAGGGGGAAATAATTCACCCCTCCACTTT
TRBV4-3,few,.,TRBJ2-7,CASSQDPGDNEQYF,TGCGCCAGCAGCCAAGATCCAGGGGACAACGAGCAGTACTTC
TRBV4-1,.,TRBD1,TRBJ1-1,CASSHPTRDRHTEAFF,TGCGCCAGCAGCCACCCCACCCGGGACAGACACACTGAAGCTTTCTTT